The T cell receptor (beta chain) described here comes from a study of OX40 agonist ivuxolimab in advanced cancers. General study results and limits: CD4+ and CD8+ blood T cells expanded clonally by week 6 at 0.1 to 3.0 mg/kg. There were, on average, more expanded clones in CD8+ T cells than in CD4+. Some of the lowest clonal expansion was seen in partial responders at 0.1-3.0 mg/kg.

V lost 4 bases, J lost 2 bases, and 3 bases stayed unmatched. The CDR3 totals 16 residues. Germline V gene data show CDR1 as SGHRS and CDR2 as YFSETQ. Autoimmune disease history or systemic immunosuppression disqualified patients. The assay was immunoSEQ multiplex PCR, and TCRdb's table has in-frame clones only and misses some. The sample consists of 98,000 or so clones, around 90% of them appearing once. In the case of this clone: What it binds is unknown.

Source: CD4+ or CD8+ T cells sorted from blood, taken in a trial of the OX40 agonist ivuxolimab. The TCR was taken from an adult with an advanced solid tumor such as melanoma, head and neck, liver or kidney cancer. V usage is TRBV5-1 and J usage is TRBJ2-2, with 12 bases matching TRBD2. The CDR3 is CASSRGLAGNTGELFF. DNA for the CDR3: TGCGCCAGCAGCCGCGGACTAGCGGGAAACACCGGGGAGCTGTTTTTT.